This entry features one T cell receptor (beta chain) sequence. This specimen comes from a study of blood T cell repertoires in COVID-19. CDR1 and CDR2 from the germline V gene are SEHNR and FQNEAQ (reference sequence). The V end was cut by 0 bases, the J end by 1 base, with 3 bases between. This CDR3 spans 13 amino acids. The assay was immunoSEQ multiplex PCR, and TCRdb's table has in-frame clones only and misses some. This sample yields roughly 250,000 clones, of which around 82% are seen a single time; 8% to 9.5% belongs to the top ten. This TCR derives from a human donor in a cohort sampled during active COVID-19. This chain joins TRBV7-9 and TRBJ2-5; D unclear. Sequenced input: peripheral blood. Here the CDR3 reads CASSLASQETQYF. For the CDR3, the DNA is TGTGCCAGCAGCTTAGCCAGCCAAGAGACCCAGTACTTC.